The sequence of this T cell receptor (beta chain) was determined in a study of T cells in Graves' hyperthyroidism and ophthalmopathy. CDR1 MNHEY and CDR2 SVGEGT come from the germline V gene. Trimming removed 0 bases from V and 8 bases from J; junction bases left unmatched: 6. CDR3 length equals 16 residues. The CDR3 regions of TCR beta were amplified from RNA transcripts. The TCR CDR3 was amplified in a first-round RT-PCR using the HTBI primer set. A single record per CDR3 protein comes from TCRdb applying MiXCR to the multiplex PCR reads. The table lists around 600,000 distinct CDR3 sequences, 13% to 15% of them singletons.

This sequence was found in a woman aged 45-59 years with Graves' ophthalmopathy. Sequenced input: blood. The V gene is TRBV6-2 or TRBV6-3, the J gene TRBJ2-1, with 11 positions matching TRBD2. CDR3 protein: CASSYSTLAGEYEQFF. CDR3 DNA: TGTGCCAGCAGTTACTCGACACTAGCGGGAGAATATGAGCAGTTCTTC.